A selection of T cell receptor beta chains follows, all from one sample in a study of T cells in Graves' hyperthyroidism and ophthalmopathy. TCRdb independently ran MiXCR on the multiplex PCR reads; one entry per CDR3 protein. The sample contains approximately 720,000 distinct CDR3 sequences, about 19% of which appear only once. Sequenced input: blood. The receptors were gathered from a woman aged 45 to 65 with Graves' hyperthyroidism that later progressed to Graves' ophthalmopathy. The CDR3 runs from the conserved cysteine through the conserved F or W.

CDR3aa: CASSLLGQGDGDEQFF; v_gene: TRBV11-2; j_gene: TRBJ2-1
CDR3aa: CSAQATDSSYEQYF; v_gene: TRBV20-1; j_gene: TRBJ2-7
CDR3aa: CASSKRRSGLQETQYF; v_gene: TRBV7-9; j_gene: TRBJ2-5
CDR3aa: CAQDRGRNEAFF; v_gene: TRBV30; j_gene: TRBJ1-1
CDR3aa: CAIDKGGGYMNTEAFF; v_gene: TRBV4-1; j_gene: TRBJ1-1
CDR3aa: CSVGDSPTGELFF; v_gene: TRBV29-1; j_gene: TRBJ2-2
CDR3aa: CASSLVSSAYEQYF; v_gene: TRBV7-2; j_gene: TRBJ2-7
CDR3aa: CASSLEGRGRGQPQHF; v_gene: TRBV5-1; j_gene: TRBJ1-5
CDR3aa: CASSQVLQYTDTQYF; v_gene: TRBV4-2; j_gene: TRBJ2-3
CDR3aa: CASSDPGQGIDGYTF; v_gene: TRBV25-1; j_gene: TRBJ1-2
CDR3aa: CASSIRGLNTEAFF; v_gene: TRBV19; j_gene: TRBJ1-1
CDR3aa: CASRGTGVLGEKLFF; v_gene: TRBV6-1; j_gene: TRBJ1-4
CDR3aa: CASSPWTGYNEQFF; v_gene: TRBV3-1; j_gene: TRBJ2-1
CDR3aa: CASNLLAGALNEQFF; v_gene: TRBV6-2/TRBV6-3; j_gene: TRBJ2-1
CDR3aa: CASSPKQGDGNTEAFF; v_gene: TRBV18; j_gene: TRBJ1-1
CDR3aa: CASGGGNIQYF; v_gene: TRBV6-1; j_gene: TRBJ2-4
CDR3aa: CASRTGLAYNEQFF; v_gene: TRBV27; j_gene: TRBJ2-1
CDR3aa: CASRVRLAAYNEQFF; v_gene: TRBV2; j_gene: TRBJ2-1
CDR3aa: CASRPGTGGSGANVLTF; v_gene: TRBV5-1; j_gene: TRBJ2-6
CDR3aa: CASSPLAGGDYEQYF; v_gene: TRBV2; j_gene: TRBJ2-7
CDR3aa: CASSQDARNTEAFF; v_gene: TRBV3-1; j_gene: TRBJ1-1
CDR3aa: CSARVDRANTEAFF; v_gene: TRBV20-1; j_gene: TRBJ1-1
CDR3aa: CASSFPGQKQETQYF; v_gene: TRBV11-2; j_gene: TRBJ2-5
CDR3aa: CASSQRQTNTEAFF; v_gene: TRBV4-1; j_gene: TRBJ1-1
CDR3aa: CSARDPGTVLDTQYF; v_gene: TRBV20-1; j_gene: TRBJ2-3
CDR3aa: CASGHRETGELFF; v_gene: TRBV12-5; j_gene: TRBJ2-2
CDR3aa: CASSYGRGNQPQHF; v_gene: TRBV6-5; j_gene: TRBJ1-5
CDR3aa: CASTRSGNGEQYF; v_gene: TRBV6-1; j_gene: TRBJ2-7
CDR3aa: CAISVGTGVGGQETQYF; v_gene: TRBV10-3; j_gene: TRBJ2-5
CDR3aa: CASSQDSRARSSYNEQFF; v_gene: TRBV4-1; j_gene: TRBJ2-1
CDR3aa: CASSEAGPPSYNSPLHF; v_gene: TRBV6-1; j_gene: TRBJ1-6
CDR3aa: CASSYWASGGLRSTDTQYF; v_gene: TRBV6-5; j_gene: TRBJ2-3
CDR3aa: CASARGTNTGELFF; v_gene: TRBV19; j_gene: TRBJ2-2
CDR3aa: CASSLSGGGVGETQYF; v_gene: TRBV7-2; j_gene: TRBJ2-5
CDR3aa: CSARDVGGGGGDEQFF; v_gene: TRBV20-1; j_gene: TRBJ2-1
CDR3aa: CASTSAGARTDTQYF; v_gene: TRBV5-4; j_gene: TRBJ2-3
CDR3aa: CASTIGQGSYEQYF; v_gene: TRBV6-1; j_gene: TRBJ2-7
CDR3aa: CAGSYRDSTYEQYF; v_gene: TRBV6-9; j_gene: TRBJ2-7
CDR3aa: CASSHDGLNYGYTF; v_gene: TRBV6-1; j_gene: TRBJ1-2
CDR3aa: CASSLGTGTSNYGYTF; v_gene: TRBV5-1; j_gene: TRBJ1-2
CDR3aa: CANSLSGGEETQYF; v_gene: TRBV6-1; j_gene: TRBJ2-5
CDR3aa: CATSGGLHYYNEQFF; v_gene: TRBV15; j_gene: TRBJ2-1
CDR3aa: CASSAGRGVGDTQYF; v_gene: TRBV11-3; j_gene: TRBJ2-3
CDR3aa: CASSLLPTNTEAFF; v_gene: TRBV7-9; j_gene: TRBJ1-1
CDR3aa: CASSYRRGQPQHF; v_gene: TRBV6-5; j_gene: TRBJ1-5
CDR3aa: CASSRQSDEQYF; v_gene: TRBV7-9; j_gene: TRBJ2-7
CDR3aa: CASSIVQGMSNQPQHF; v_gene: TRBV19; j_gene: TRBJ1-5
CDR3aa: CASSPRRAERDQPQHF; v_gene: TRBV18; j_gene: TRBJ1-5
CDR3aa: CASTLRGGYEQYF; v_gene: TRBV6-1; j_gene: TRBJ2-7
CDR3aa: CSAARDGGTDTQYF; v_gene: TRBV20-1; j_gene: TRBJ2-3
CDR3aa: CASSETGGRGSNQPQHF; v_gene: TRBV10-2; j_gene: TRBJ1-5
CDR3aa: CSVELNTEAFF; v_gene: TRBV29-1; j_gene: TRBJ1-1
CDR3aa: CASSSRLAGGDTQYF; v_gene: TRBV7-3; j_gene: TRBJ2-3
CDR3aa: CASSLDPGVGSGNTIYF; v_gene: TRBV7-6; j_gene: TRBJ1-3